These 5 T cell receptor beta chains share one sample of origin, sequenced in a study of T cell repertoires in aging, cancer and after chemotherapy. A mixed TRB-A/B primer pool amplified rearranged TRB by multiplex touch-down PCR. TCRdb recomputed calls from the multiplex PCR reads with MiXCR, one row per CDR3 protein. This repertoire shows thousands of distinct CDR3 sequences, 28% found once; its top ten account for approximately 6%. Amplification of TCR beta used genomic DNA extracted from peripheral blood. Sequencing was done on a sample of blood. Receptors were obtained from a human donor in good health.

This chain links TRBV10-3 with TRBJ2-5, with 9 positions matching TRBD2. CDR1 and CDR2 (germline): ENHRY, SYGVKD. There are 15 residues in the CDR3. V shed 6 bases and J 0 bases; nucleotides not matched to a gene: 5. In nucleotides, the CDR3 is TGTGCCATCAGGGAAAGCGGGGGGTACCAAGAGACCCAGTACTTC. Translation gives CAIRESGGYQETQYF.

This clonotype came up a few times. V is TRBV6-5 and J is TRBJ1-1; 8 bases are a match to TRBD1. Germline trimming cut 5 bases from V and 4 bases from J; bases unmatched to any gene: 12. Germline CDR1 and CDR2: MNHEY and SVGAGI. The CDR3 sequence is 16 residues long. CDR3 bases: TGTGCCAGCAGTCTTAGGGTCAGGGGGCGCTTCACTGAAGCTTTCTTT. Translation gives CASSLRVRGRFTEAFF.

This chain's CDR3 is CASSPGQGTDEQYF. The CDR3 DNA sequence: TGTGCCAGCAGTCCAGGACAGGGGACGGACGAGCAGTACTTC. The genes are TRBV12-3 or TRBV12-4 and TRBJ2-7, with 9 nucleotides matching TRBD1. Trimming removed 5 bases from V and 5 bases from J; junction bases left unmatched: 7. The CDR3 runs to 14 residues.

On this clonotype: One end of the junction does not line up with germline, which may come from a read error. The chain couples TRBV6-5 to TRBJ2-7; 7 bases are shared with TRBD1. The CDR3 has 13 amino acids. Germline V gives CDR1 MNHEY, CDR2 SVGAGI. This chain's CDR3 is CASSAGGETEAYF. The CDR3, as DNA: TGTGCCAGCAGCGCAGGGGGAGAAACTGAAGCTTACTTT.

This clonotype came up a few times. Written as DNA, the CDR3 is TGTGCCAGCAAGCGGTCTCGGGACTCGGGCGAGCAGTACTTC. Its protein is CASKRSRDSGEQYF. This chain links TRBV6-1 with TRBJ2-7; D may be TRBD2 (6 bases). CDR1 and CDR2 (germline): MNHNS, SASEGT. V was clipped by 7 bases and J by 6 bases, with 19 bases between them. The CDR3 length is 14 residues.